This T cell receptor delta chain was identified during a study of gamma-delta T cells after stem cell transplantation. TCRdb re-called the RT-PCR reads using CATT. The table has under 2,000 delta-chain clones, around 13% seen once. This clone was seen once. CDR3 length equals 16 residues. Germline CDR1 is GEAIGNYY and CDR2 is EKD. V gave up 0 bases and J gave up 0 bases; unmatched junction bases: 4. Sequencing input: gamma-delta T cells. This chain uses TRDV2 with TRDJ1, with 9 bases that match TRDD3. The J gene is absent in TCRdb and was assigned here via DNA matching to germline. This TCR derives from a human donor. It is not recorded whose cells these are; they may come from a transplant donor. CDR3: CACDTLGDFDTDKLIF. CDR3 sequence (DNA): TGTGCCTGTGACACCCTGGGGGATTTTGACACCGATAAACTCATCTTT.